Sequencing of this TCR beta chain was carried out in a study of T cells in Graves' hyperthyroidism and ophthalmopathy. Template material for amplifying TCR beta CDR3 regions consisted of RNA transcripts. Using the HTBI primer set, a first-round RT-PCR was run on the TCR CDR3. TCRdb reprocessed the multiplex PCR reads with MiXCR, giving one entry per CDR3 protein. The sample contains hundreds of thousands of distinct CDR3 sequences, around 40% of which appear only once. This clonotype was found many times. The CDR3 covers 13 residues. V gave up 5 bases and J gave up 11 bases, with 15 bases separating them. The germline V gene has CDR1 KGHDR and CDR2 SFDVKD.

The J gene is TRBJ1-5, the V gene TRBV24-1; D unresolved. Material for sequencing was blood. The clonotype was recovered from a woman aged 40 to 50 with Graves' hyperthyroidism. The DNA for the CDR3 is TGTGCCACCAGTGGTGGGTCCGAAAGCGCCCAGCATTTT. It translates to CATSGGSESAQHF.